This T cell receptor beta chain was captured in a study of blood T cells in healthy people across ages. V lost 6 bases to trimming and J lost 1 base, with 12 bases between them. This CDR3 spans 13 amino acids. CDR1 and CDR2 (germline): SQVTM, ANQGSEA. A second PCR, run for about 7 to 11 cycles, used a sample-barcoded 5' primer plus a J-beta primer mix. TCRdb reanalysed the 5' RACE reads using MiXCR and keeps one entry per CDR3 protein. Of roughly 1.5 million distinct CDR3 sequences in the sample, about 45% were seen once. Many counts were recorded for this clonotype. The TCR originated in a woman under 30 in good health. The sample was blood. The chain is built from TRBV29-1 and TRBJ1-1; D possibly corresponds to TRBD1 (6 bases). CDR3 sequence: CSVNWGPNTEAFF. CDR3 nucleotide sequence: TGCAGCGTCAACTGGGGGCCGAACACTGAAGCTTTCTTT.